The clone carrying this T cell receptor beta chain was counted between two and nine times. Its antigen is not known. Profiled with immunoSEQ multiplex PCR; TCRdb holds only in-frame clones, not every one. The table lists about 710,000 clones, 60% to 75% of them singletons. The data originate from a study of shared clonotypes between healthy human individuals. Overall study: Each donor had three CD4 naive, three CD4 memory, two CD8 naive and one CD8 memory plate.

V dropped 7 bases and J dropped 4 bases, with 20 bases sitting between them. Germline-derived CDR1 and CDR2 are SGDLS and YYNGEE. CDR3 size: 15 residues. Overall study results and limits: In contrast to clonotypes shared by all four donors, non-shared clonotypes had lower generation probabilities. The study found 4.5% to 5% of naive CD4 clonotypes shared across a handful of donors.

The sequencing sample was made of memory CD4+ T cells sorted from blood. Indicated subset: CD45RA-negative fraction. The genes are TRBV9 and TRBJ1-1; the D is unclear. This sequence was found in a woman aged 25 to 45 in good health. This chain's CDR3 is CASGGERGWGTEAFF. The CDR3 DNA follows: TGTGCCAGCGGTGGGGAGCGGGGTTGGGGCACTGAAGCTTTCTTT.